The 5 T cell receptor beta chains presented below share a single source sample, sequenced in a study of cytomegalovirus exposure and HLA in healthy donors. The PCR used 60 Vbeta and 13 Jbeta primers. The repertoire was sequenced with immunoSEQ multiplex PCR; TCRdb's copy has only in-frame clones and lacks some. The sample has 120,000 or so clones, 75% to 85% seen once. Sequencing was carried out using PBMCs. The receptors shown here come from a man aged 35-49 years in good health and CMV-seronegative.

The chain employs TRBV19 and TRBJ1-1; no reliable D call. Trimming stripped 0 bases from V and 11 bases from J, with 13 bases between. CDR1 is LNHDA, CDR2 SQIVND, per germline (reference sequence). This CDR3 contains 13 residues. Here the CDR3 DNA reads TGTGCCAGTAGTATAGATCAATCAGGTGGCGCTTTCTTT. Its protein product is CASSIDQSGGAFF.

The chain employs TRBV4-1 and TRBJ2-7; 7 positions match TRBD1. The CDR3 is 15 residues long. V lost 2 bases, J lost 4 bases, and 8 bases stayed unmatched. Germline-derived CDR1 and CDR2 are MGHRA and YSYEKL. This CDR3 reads CASSQLDRPGYEQYF. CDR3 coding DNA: TGCGCCAGCAGCCAACTGGACAGGCCGGGGTACGAGCAGTACTTC.

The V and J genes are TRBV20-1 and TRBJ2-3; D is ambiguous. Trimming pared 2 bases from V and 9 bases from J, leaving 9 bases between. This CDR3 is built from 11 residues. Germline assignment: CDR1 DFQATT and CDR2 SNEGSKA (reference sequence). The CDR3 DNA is TGCAGTGCTAGACCCGTAGAAACGCAGTATTTT. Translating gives CSARPVETQYF.

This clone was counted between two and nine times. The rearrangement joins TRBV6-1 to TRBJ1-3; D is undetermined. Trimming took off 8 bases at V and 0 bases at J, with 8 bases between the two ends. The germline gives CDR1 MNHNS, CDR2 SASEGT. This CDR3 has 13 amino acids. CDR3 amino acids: CASVFSSGNTIYF. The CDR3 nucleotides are TGTGCCAGCGTTTTCAGCTCTGGAAACACCATATATTTT.

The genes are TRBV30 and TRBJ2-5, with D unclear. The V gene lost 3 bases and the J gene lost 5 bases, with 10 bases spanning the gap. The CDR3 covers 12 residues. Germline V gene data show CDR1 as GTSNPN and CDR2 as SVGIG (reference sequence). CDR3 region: CAWSVGVETQYF. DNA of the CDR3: TGTGCCTGGAGCGTAGGAGTCGAGACCCAGTACTTC.